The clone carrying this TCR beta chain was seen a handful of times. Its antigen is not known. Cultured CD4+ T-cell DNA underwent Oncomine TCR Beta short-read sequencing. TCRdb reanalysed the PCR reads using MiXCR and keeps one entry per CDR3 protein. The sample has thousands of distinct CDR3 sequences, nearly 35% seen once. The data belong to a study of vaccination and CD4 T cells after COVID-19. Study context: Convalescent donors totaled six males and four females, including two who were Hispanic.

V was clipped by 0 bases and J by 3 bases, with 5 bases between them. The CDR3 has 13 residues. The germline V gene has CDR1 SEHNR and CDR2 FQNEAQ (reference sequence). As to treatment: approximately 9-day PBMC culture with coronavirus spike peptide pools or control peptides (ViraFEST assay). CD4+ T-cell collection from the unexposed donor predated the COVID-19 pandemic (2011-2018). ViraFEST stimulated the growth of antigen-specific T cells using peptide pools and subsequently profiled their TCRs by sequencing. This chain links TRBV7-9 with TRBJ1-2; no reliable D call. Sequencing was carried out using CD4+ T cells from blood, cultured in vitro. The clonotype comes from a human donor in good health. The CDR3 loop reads CASSLAIDYGYTF. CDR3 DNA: TGTGCCAGCAGCTTAGCGATTGACTATGGCTACACCTTC.